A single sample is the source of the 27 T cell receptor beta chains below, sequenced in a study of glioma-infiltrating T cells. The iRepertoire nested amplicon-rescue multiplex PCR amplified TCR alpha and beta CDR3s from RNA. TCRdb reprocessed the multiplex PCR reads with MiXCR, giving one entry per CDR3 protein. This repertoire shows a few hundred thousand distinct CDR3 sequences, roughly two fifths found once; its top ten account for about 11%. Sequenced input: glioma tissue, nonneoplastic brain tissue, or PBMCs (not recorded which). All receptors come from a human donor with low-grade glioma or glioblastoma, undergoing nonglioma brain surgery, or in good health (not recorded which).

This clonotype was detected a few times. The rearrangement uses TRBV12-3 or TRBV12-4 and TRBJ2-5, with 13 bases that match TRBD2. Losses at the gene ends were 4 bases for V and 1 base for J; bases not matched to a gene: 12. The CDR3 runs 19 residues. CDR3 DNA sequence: TGTGCCAGCAGTTCCGTACGGGGACTAGCGGGAAACACCCAAGAGACCCAGTACTTC. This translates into CASSSVRGLAGNTQETQYF.

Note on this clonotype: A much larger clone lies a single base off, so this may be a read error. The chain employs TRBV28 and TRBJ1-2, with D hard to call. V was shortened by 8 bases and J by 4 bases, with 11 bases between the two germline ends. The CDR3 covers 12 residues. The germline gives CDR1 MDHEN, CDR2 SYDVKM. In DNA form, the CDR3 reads TGTGCCAGCGCCCCTGACATCTATGGCTACACCTTC. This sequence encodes CASAPDIYGYTF.

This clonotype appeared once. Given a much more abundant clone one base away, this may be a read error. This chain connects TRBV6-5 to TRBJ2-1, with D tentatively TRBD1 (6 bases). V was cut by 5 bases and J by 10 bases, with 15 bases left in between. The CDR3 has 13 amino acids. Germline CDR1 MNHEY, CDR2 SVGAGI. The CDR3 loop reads CASSNRDIYEQFF. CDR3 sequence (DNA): TGTGCCAGCAGTAACCGGGACATCTACGAGCAGTTCTTC.

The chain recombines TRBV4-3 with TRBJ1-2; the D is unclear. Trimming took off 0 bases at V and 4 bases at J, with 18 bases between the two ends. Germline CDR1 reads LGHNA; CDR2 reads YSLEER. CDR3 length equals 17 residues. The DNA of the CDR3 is TGCGCCAGCAGCCAAGATAGGATTTCCAGAGTTTCCTATGGCTACACCTTC. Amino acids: CASSQDRISRVSYGYTF.

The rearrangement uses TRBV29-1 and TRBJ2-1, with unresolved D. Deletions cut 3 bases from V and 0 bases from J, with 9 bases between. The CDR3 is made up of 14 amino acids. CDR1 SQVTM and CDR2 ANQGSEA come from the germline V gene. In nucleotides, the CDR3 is TGCAGCGTTGAGGGGTTCAGCTCCTACAATGAGCAGTTCTTC. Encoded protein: CSVEGFSSYNEQFF.

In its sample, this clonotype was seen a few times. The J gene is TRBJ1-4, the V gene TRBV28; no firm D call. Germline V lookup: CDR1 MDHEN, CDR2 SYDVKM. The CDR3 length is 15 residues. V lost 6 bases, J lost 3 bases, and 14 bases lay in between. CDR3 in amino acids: CASSRIGRPNEKLFF. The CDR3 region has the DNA TGTGCCAGCAGCCGTATCGGGCGGCCTAATGAAAAACTGTTTTTT.

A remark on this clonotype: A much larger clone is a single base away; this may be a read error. CDR3 coding DNA: TGCGCCAGCAGCCAAGGAGGAGGGAAGGTATCTGAGCAGTGCTTC. Residues: CASSQGGGKVSEQCF. V and J are TRBV4-1 and TRBJ2-7, with D possibly matching TRBD2 (6 bases). Per germline, CDR1 MGHRA and CDR2 YSYEKL. The CDR3 consists of 15 residues.

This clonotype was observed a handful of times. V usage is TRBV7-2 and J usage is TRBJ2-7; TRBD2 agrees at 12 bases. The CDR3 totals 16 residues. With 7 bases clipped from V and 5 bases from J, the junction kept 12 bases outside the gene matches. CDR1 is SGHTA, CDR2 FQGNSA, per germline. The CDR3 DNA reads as TGTGCCAGCACGCCCCGACTAGCGGGAGACGTTCACGAGCAGTACTTC. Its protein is CASTPRLAGDVHEQYF.

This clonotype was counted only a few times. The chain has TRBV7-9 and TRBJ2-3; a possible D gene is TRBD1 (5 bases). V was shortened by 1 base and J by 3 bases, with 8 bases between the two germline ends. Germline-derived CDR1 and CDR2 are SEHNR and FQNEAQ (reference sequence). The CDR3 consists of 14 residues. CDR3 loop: CASSLEGVTDTQYF. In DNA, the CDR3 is TGTGCCAGCAGCTTAGAAGGGGTGACAGATACGCAGTATTTT.

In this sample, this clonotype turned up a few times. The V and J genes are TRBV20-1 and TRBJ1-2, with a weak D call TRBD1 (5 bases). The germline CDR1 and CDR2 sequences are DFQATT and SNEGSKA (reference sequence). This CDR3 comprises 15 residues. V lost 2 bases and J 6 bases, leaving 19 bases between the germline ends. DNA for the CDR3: TGCAGTGCTAGAATCGCGGGGGATTTTGGGAATGGCTACACCTTC. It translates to CSARIAGDFGNGYTF.

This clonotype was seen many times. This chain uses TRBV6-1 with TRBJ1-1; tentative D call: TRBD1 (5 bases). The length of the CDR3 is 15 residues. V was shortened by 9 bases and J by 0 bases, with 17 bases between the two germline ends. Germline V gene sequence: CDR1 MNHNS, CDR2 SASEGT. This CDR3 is CASALGQAMNTEAFF. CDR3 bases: TGTGCCAGTGCATTGGGGCAAGCCATGAACACTGAAGCTTTCTTT.

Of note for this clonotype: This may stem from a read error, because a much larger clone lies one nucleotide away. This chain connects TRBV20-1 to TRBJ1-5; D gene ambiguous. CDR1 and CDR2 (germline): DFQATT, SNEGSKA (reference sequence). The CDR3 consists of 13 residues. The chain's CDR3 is CSAREELVQPLHF. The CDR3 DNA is TGCAGTGCTAGAGAGGAGTTGGTTCAGCCCCTGCATTTT.

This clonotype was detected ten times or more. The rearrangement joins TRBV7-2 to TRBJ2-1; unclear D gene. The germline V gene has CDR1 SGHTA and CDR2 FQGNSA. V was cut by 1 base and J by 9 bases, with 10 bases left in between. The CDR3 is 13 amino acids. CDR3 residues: CASSLEATTEQFF. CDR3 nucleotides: TGTGCCAGCAGCTTAGAAGCAACTACTGAGCAGTTCTTC.

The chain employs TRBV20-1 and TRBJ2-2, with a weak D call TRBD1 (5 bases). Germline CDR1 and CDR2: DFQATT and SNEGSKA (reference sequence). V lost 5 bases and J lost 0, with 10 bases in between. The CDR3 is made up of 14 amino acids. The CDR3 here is CSALGPPNTGELFF. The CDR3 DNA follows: TGCAGTGCTCTGGGGCCCCCGAACACCGGGGAGCTGTTTTTT.

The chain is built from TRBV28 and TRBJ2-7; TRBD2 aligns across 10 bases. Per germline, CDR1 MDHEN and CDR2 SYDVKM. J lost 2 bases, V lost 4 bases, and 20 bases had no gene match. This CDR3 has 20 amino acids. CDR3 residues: CASSSGSTSGFSLAPYEQYF. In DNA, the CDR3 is TGTGCCAGCAGTTCCGGTTCGACTAGCGGGTTCTCCTTGGCCCCCTACGAGCAGTACTTC.

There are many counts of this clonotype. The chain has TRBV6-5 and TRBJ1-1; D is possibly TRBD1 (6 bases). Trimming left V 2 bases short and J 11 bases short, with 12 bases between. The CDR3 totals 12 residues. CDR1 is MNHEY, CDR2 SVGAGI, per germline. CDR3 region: CASSYGGTMAFF. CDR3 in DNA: TGTGCCAGCAGTTACGGGGGGACAATGGCTTTCTTT.

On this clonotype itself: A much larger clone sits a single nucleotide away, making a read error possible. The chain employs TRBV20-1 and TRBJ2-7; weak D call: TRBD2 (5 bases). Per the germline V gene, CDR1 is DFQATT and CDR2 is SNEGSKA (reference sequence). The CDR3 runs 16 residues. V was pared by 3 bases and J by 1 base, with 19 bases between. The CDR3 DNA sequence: TGCAGTGCTAGGGTAGAGGGAGCCGCGGGTTCCTACGAGCAGTACTTC. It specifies CSARVEGAAGSYEQYF.

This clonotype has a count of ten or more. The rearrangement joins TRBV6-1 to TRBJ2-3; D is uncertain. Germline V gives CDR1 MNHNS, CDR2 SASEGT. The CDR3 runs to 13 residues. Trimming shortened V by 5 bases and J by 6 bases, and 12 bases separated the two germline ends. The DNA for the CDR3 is TGTGCCAGCAGTTTTTTAATGTCGGATACGCAGTATTTT. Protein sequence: CASSFLMSDTQYF.

CDR3 sequence reads: CSAPRASGGITLEQYF. CDR3 sequence (DNA): TGCAGTGCCCCCCGGGCTAGCGGGGGTATTACATTGGAGCAGTACTTC. The chain joins TRBV20-1 to TRBJ2-5, with TRBD2 matching 10 bases. Unmatched junction bases numbered 21, after V lost 6 bases and J lost 11 bases. Germline V CDR1 and CDR2: DFQATT, SNEGSKA (reference sequence). The CDR3 runs 16 residues.

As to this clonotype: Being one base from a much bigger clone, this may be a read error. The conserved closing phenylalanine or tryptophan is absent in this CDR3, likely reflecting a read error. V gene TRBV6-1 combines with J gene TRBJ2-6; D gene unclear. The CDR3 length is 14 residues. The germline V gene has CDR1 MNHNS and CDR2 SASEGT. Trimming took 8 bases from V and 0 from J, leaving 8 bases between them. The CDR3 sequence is CASVWDSGANVLTL. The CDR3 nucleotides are TGTGCCAGCGTGTGGGACTCTGGGGCCAACGTCCTGACTCTC.

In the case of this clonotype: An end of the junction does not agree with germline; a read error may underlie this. CDR3 loop: CACSLVGVQETQYF. The CDR3 DNA is TGTGCCTGCAGCTTAGTCGGGGTCCAAGAGACCCAGTACTTC. The chain employs TRBV7-2 and TRBJ2-5; TRBD2 is a possible D gene (5 bases). The CDR3 runs 14 residues. Germline assignment: CDR1 SGHTA and CDR2 FQGNSA.

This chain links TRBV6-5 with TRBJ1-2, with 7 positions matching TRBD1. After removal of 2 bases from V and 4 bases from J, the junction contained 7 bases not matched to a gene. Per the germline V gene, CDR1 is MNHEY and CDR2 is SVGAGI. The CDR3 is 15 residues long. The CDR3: CASSYGGTDSYGYTF. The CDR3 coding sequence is TGTGCCAGCAGTTACGGCGGGACAGACAGCTATGGCTACACCTTC.

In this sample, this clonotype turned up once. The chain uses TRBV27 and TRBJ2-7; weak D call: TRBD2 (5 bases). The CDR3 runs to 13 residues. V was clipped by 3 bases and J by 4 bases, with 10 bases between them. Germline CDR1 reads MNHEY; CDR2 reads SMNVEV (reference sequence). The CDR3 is CASSFLGSYEQYF. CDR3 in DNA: TGTGCCAGCAGTTTTTTGGGGAGTTACGAGCAGTACTTC.

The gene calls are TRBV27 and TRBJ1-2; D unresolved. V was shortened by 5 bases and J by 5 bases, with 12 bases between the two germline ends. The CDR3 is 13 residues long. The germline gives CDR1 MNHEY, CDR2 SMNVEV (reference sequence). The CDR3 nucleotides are TGTGCCAGCAGTAACGGAGATAGGTATGGCTACACCTTC. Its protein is CASSNGDRYGYTF.

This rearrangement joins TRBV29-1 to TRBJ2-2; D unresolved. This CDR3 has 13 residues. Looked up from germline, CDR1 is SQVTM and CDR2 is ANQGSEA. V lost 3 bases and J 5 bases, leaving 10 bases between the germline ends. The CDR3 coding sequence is TGCAGCGTTGATGTCAGCTTAACCGGGGAGCTGTTTTTT. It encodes CSVDVSLTGELFF.

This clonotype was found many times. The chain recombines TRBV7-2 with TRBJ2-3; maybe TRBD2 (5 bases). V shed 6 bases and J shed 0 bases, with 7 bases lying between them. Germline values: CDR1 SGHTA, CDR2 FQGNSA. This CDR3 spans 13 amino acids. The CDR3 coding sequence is TGTGCCAGCAGAACGGGGAGCACAGATACGCAGTATTTT. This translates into CASRTGSTDTQYF.

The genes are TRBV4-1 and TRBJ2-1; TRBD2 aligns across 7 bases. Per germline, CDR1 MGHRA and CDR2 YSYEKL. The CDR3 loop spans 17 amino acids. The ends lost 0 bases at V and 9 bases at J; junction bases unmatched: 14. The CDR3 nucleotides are TGCGCCAGCAGCCAAGATGAATTCGCGCGGGAGAGAGGTGAGCAGTTCTTC. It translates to CASSQDEFARERGEQFF.